The 6 T cell receptor beta chains presented below share a single source sample, sequenced in a study of early T cells in non-severe SARS-CoV-2 infection. TCRdb re-called the 5' RACE reads with MiXCR, one entry per CDR3 protein. The table shows about 59,000 distinct CDR3 sequences, with roughly a tenth occurring only once. Sequencing was performed on whole blood. These receptors all stem from an adult who was a healthcare worker with PCR-confirmed SARS-CoV-2 infection or an uninfected control (not recorded which).

This clonotype was detected ten times or more. This rearrangement joins TRBV5-1 to TRBJ2-3, with 16 bases fitting TRBD2. The CDR3 runs to 18 residues. Unmatched junction bases numbered 8, after V lost 3 bases and J lost 4 bases. Germline lookup yields CDR1 SGHRS and CDR2 YFSETQ. The CDR3 spells CASSSGLAGGRLADTQYF. The CDR3 nucleotides are TGCGCCAGCAGCTCGGGACTAGCGGGGGGGCGATTGGCAGATACGCAGTATTTT. The variable domain in full, completed from reference TRBV5-1 and TRBJ2-3, reads KAGVTQTPRYLIKTRGQQVTLSCSPISGHRSVSWYQQTPGQGLQFLFEYFSETQRNKGNFPGRFSGRQFSNSRSEMNVSTLELGDSALYLCASSSGLAGGRLADTQYFGPGTRLTVL.

This clonotype was seen repeatedly, ten times or more. CDR3 coding DNA: TGTGCCAGCAGCTCCGGGGAGACTAATGAAAAACTGTTTTTT. Amino acids: CASSSGETNEKLFF. The chain couples TRBV7-9 to TRBJ1-4; no clear D. From germline, CDR1 is SEHNR and CDR2 FQNEAQ (reference sequence). CDR3 length: 14 residues. Trimming pared 4 bases from V and 2 bases from J, leaving 8 bases between.

This clonotype turned up a few times. The chain joins TRBV29-1 to TRBJ2-7; 8 nucleotides align to TRBD2. Germline CDR1 is SQVTM and CDR2 is ANQGSEA. This CDR3 is 13 amino acids long. Trimming took 7 bases from V and 3 from J; bases not matched to a gene: 8. The DNA for the CDR3 is TGCAGCGCGGCAAGCGGGGGAGTCTACGAGCAGTACTTC. It encodes CSAASGGVYEQYF.

This clonotype was seen a handful of times. The chain carries TRBV6-2 or TRBV6-3 and TRBJ2-1, with D uncertain. Germline assignment: CDR1 MNHEY and CDR2 SVGEGT. The V and J ends lost 5 bases and 3 bases respectively, with 8 bases between them. The CDR3 is 13 amino acids. The CDR3 protein is CASSRANYNEQFF. The CDR3 DNA is TGTGCCAGCAGTCGGGCCAACTACAATGAGCAGTTCTTC.

This clonotype appeared many times. The rearrangement joins TRBV27 to TRBJ1-2, with TRBD1 matching over 9 bases. This CDR3 has 14 residues. Unmatched junction bases numbered 1, after V lost 0 bases and J lost 5 bases. CDR1 and CDR2 from the germline V gene are MNHEY and SMNVEV (reference sequence). DNA of the CDR3: TGTGCCAGCAGTTTATCGGGGACAGGGTATGGCTACACCTTC. Translated: CASSLSGTGYGYTF.

This clonotype occurred a few times. The chain recombines TRBV9 with TRBJ2-2, with D maybe TRBD1 (5 bases). Per the germline V gene, CDR1 is SGDLS and CDR2 is YYNGEE. The CDR3 is 17 amino acids. Trimming took off 2 bases at V and 0 bases at J, with 14 bases between the two ends. As DNA, the CDR3 is TGTGCCAGCAGCGTCTCATCACAGGTCCCGAACACCGGGGAGCTGTTTTTT. Residues: CASSVSSQVPNTGELFF.